The clone carrying this T cell receptor beta chain was found a few times. Time point given: newly diagnosed GD, antithyroid drugs for less than 3 months. After RNA was extracted from PBMCs, the TCR library was made from it. The sample comes from a study of regulatory T cells in long-lasting Graves disease. Arm-PCR of CDR3 regions and iRepertoire HTBI primers were used to build TCR beta libraries. TCRdb recomputed calls from the multiplex PCR reads with MiXCR, one row per CDR3 protein. The sample has 400,000 to 550,000 distinct CDR3 sequences, around 17% seen once. Deletions cut 0 bases from V and 7 bases from J, with 12 bases between. Germline V gives CDR1 MNHEY, CDR2 SVGAGI. This CDR3 spans 14 amino acids. The data were also submitted as part of a second study, on T cells in Graves' hyperthyroidism and ophthalmopathy.

Source: peripheral blood mononuclear cells (PBMCs), taken at new diagnosis, from a patient treated with antithyroid drugs. The receptor was derived from a woman in her 30s with Graves disease. The rearrangement joins TRBV6-5 to TRBJ1-2; no clear D. The CDR3 is CASSYSGTVSGYTF. The CDR3 region has the DNA TGTGCCAGCAGTTACTCAGGAACAGTTTCTGGCTACACCTTC.